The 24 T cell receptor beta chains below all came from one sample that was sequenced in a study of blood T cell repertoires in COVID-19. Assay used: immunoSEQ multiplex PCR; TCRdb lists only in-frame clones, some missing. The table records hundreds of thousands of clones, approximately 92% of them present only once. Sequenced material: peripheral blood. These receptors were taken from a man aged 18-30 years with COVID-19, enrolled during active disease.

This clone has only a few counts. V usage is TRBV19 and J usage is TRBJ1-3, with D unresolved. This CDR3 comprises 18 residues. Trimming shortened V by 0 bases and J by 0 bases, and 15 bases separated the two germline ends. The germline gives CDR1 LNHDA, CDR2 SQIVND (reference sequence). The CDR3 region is CASSIDLRAPYSGNTIYF. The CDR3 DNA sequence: TGTGCCAGTAGTATAGATCTGCGGGCTCCCTACTCTGGAAACACCATATATTTT.

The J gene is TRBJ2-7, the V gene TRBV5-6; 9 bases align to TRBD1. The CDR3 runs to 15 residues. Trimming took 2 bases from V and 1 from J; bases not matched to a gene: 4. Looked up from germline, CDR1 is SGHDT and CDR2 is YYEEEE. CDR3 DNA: TGTGCCAGCAGCTTCTGGGACAGGGTGTCCTACGAGCAGTACTTC. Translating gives CASSFWDRVSYEQYF.

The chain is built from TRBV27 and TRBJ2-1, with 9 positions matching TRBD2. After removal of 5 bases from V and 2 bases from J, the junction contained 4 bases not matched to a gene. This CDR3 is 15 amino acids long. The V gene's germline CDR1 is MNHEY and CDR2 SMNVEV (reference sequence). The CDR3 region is CASSLTSGPYNEQFF. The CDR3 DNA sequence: TGTGCCAGCAGTCTGACTAGCGGACCCTACAATGAGCAGTTCTTC.

In nucleotides, the CDR3 is TGTGCCAGCAAAAGGGGACAGACCAATTCACCCCTCCACTTT. Translation gives CASKRGQTNSPLHF. This rearrangement joins TRBV5-4 to TRBJ1-6, with TRBD1 identical over 7 bases. V lost 6 bases and J lost 7; bases outside the gene matches: 7. From germline, CDR1 is SGHNT and CDR2 YYREEE (reference sequence). This CDR3 is built from 14 residues.

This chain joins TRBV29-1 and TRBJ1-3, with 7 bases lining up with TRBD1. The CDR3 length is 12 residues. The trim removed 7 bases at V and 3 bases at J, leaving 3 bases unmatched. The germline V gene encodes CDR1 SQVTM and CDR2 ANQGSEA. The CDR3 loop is CSGQGDGNTIYF. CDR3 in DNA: TGCAGCGGGCAGGGGGATGGAAACACCATATATTTT.

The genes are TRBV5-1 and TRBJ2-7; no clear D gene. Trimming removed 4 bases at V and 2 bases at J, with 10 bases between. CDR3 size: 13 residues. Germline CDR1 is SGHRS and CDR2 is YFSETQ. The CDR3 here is CASSLPQAYEQYF. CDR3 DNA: TGCGCCAGCAGCCTGCCGCAGGCCTACGAGCAGTACTTC.

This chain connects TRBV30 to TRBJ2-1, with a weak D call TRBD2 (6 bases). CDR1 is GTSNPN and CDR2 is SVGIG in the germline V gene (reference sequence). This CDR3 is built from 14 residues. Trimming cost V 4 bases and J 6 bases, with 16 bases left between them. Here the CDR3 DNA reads TGTGCCTGGACTTCTGGCGGAGGGCGCAATGAGCAGTTCTTC. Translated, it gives CAWTSGGGRNEQFF.

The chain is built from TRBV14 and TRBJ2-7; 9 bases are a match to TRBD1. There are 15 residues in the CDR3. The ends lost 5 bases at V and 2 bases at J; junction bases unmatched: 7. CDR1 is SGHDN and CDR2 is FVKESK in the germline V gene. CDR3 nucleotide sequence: TGTGCCAGCAGCTCCGTAGGGACAGGGACCTACGAGCAGTACTTC. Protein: CASSSVGTGTYEQYF. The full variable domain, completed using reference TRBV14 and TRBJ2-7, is EAGVTQFPSHSVIEKGQTVTLRCDPISGHDNLYWYRRVMGKEIKFLLHFVKESKQDESGMPNNRFLAERTGGTYSTLKVQPAELEDSGVYFCASSSVGTGTYEQYFGPGTRLTVT.

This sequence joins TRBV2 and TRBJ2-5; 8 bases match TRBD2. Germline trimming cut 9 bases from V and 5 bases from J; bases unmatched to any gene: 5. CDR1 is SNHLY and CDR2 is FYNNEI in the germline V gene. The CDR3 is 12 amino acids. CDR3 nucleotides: TGTGCCAGTGGGACGGGGGGGGAGACCCAGTACTTC. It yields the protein CASGTGGETQYF.

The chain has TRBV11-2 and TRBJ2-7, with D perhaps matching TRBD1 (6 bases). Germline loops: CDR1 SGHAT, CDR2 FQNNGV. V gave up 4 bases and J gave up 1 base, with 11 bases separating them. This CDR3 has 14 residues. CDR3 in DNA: TGTGCCAGCAGCTCGGACAGAGTTTCCTACGAGCAGTACTTC. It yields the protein CASSSDRVSYEQYF.

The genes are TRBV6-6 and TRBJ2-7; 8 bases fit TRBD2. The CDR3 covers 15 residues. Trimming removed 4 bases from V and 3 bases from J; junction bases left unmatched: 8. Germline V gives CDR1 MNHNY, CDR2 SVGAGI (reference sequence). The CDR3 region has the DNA TGTGCCAGCAGTTTTTCGGGACTAGGACACTACGAGCAGTACTTC. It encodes CASSFSGLGHYEQYF.

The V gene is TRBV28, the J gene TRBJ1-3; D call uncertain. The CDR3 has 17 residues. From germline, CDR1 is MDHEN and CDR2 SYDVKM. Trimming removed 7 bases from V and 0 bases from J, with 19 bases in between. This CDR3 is CASTTSAGGSSGNTIYF. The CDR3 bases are TGTGCCAGCACCACCTCCGCGGGAGGGAGCTCTGGAAACACCATATATTTT. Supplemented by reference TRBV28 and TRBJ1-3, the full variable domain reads DVKVTQSSRYLVKRTGEKVFLECVQDMDHENMFWYRQDPGLGLRLIYFSYDVKMKEKGDIPEGYSVSREKKERFSLILESASTNQTSMYLCASTTSAGGSSGNTIYFGEGSWLTVV.

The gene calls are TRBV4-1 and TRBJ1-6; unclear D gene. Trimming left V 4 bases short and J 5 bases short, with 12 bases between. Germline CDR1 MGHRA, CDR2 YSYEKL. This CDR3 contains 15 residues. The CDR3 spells CASSLAREDNSPLHF. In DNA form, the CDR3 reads TGCGCCAGCAGCCTTGCGCGAGAGGATAATTCACCCCTCCACTTT.

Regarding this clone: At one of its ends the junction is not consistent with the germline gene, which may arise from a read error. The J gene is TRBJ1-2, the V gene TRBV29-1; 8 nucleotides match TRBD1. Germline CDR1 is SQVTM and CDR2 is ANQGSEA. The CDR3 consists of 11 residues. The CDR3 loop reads CSARQGQEFLF. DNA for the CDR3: TGCAGCGCCAGACAGGGGCAGGAATTTCTCTTC. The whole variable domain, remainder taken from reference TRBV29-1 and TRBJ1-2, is SAVISQKPSRDICQRGTSLTIQCQVDSQVTMMFWYRQQPGQSLTLIATANQGSEATYESGFVIDKFPISRPNLTFSTLTVSNMSPEDSSIYLCSARQGQEFLFGSGTRLTVV.

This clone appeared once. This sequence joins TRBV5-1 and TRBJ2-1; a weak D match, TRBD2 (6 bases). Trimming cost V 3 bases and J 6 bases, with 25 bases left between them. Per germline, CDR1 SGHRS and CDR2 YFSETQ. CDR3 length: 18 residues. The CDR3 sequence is CASSSSDGGLTHINEQFF. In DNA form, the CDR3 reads TGCGCCAGCAGCTCTTCCGACGGGGGTCTCACTCACATCAATGAGCAGTTCTTC.

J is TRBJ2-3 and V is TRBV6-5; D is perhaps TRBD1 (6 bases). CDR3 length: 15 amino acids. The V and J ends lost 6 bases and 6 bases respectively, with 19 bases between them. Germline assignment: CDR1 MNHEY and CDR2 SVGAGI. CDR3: CASRKRPDRWDTQYF. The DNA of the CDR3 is TGTGCCAGCAGAAAAAGACCGGACAGATGGGATACGCAGTATTTT.

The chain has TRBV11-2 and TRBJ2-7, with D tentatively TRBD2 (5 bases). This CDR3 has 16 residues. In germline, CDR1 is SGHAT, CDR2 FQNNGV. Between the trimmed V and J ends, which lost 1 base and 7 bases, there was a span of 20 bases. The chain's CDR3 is CASSLVLTTLSGEQYF. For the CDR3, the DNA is TGTGCCAGCAGCTTAGTCCTCACAACCCTCTCGGGGGAGCAGTACTTC.

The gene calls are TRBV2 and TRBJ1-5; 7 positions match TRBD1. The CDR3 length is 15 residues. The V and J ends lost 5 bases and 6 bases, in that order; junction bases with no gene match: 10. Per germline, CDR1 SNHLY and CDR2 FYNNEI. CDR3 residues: CASSRGTVLSQPQHF. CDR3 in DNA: TGTGCCAGCAGTAGAGGGACAGTACTCTCTCAGCCCCAGCATTTT. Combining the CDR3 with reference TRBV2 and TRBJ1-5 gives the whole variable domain EPEVTQTPSHQVTQMGQEVILRCVPISNHLYFYWYRQILGQKVEFLVSFYNNEISEKSEIFDDQFSVERPDGSNFTLKIRSTKLEDSAMYFCASSRGTVLSQPQHFGDGTRLSIL.

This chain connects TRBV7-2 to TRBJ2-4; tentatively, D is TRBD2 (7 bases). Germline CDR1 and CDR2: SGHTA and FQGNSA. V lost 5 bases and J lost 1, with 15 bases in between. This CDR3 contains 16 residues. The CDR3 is CASSHGGALAKNIQYF. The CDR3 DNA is TGTGCCAGCAGCCATGGGGGGGCTTTGGCCAAAAACATTCAGTACTTC.

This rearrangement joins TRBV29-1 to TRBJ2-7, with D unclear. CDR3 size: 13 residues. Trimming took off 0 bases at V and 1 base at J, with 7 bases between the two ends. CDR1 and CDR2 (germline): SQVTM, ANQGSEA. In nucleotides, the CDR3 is TGCAGCGTTGAAGATACAGATTCCTACGAGCAGTACTTC. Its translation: CSVEDTDSYEQYF.

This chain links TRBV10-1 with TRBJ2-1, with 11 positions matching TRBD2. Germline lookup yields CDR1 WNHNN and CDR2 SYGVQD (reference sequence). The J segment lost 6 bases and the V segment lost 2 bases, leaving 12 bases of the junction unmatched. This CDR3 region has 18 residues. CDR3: CASSEVVSGRAGSNEQFF. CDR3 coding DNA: TGCGCCAGCAGTGAGGTGGTTAGCGGGAGGGCCGGATCCAATGAGCAGTTCTTC.

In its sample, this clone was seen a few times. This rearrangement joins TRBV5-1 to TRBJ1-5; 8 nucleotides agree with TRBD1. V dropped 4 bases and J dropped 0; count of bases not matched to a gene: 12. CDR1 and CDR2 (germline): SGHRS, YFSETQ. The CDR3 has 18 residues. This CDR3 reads CASSTGQGPTYSNQPQHF. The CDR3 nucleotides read TGCGCCAGCAGCACCGGACAGGGCCCCACATATAGCAATCAGCCCCAGCATTTT.

The CDR3 reads CASSESLDRGGYEQYF. The CDR3 DNA sequence: TGTGCCAGCAGTGAATCACTTGACAGGGGTGGTTACGAGCAGTACTTC. This rearrangement joins TRBV25-1 to TRBJ2-7; 8 bases are shared with TRBD1. V lost 1 base to trimming and J lost 4 bases; unmatched junction nucleotides: 9. The CDR3 is 16 amino acids. Germline V gene sequence: CDR1 MGHDK, CDR2 SYGVNS.

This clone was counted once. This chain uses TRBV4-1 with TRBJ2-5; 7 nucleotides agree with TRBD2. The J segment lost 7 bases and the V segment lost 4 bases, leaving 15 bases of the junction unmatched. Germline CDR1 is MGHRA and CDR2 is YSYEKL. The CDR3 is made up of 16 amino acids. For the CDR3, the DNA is TGCGCCAGCAGCCTCCCCCCCGGACTAGGGATTGTGACCCAGTACTTC. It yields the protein CASSLPPGLGIVTQYF.